The present T cell receptor beta chain was sequenced within a study of shared clonotypes between healthy human individuals. The CDR3 consists of 13 residues. Germline V gives CDR1 MNHNY, CDR2 SVGAGI (reference sequence). Deletions cut 10 bases from V and 4 bases from J, with 16 bases between. With regard to this clone: What it recognizes is unknown.

Repertoires were generated with immunoSEQ multiplex PCR, while TCRdb's copy carries only in-frame clones and drops some. The repertoire holds 2 million to 3 million clones, with around nine tenths as singletons. Study conclusions and caveats: The expectation was that sequencing depth would affect clonotype sharing among donors.

Sequencing input: naive CD4+ T cells sorted from blood. The subset is: CD45RA+ positively selected. The V and J genes are TRBV6-6 and TRBJ1-2; D is uncertain. The receptor was isolated from a man between 18 and 29 years old in good health. The CDR3 reads CATHAGTSYGYTF. The CDR3 DNA reads as TGTGCCACGCATGCGGGCACTTCCTATGGCTACACCTTC.